This T cell receptor beta chain was sequenced during a study of immune evolution from preneoplasia to lung adenocarcinoma (dated by TCRdb to the early 2020s). Study-wide context: HLA loss of heterozygosity was found in 6.5% to 8% of AIS, around 14% of MIA and about 32% of ADC lesions, and in no AAH lesions. The study used immune gene expression, TCR sequencing and multiplex immunofluorescence to profile the immune contexture of lung adenocarcinoma precursors and invasive adenocarcinoma. Resected precursor lesions (AAH, AIS, MIA) and invasive adenocarcinomas were compared with paired morphologically normal lung tissue. Sample size was determined by specimen availability and not by a prior power calculation. The immune data were combined with whole exome sequencing and methylation data from the same cohort of nodules. In total, the cohort included 50 to 60 patients with pulmonary nodules, all of whom underwent surgical resection. A total of over 50 patients contributed TCR sequencing data. It was reported in the study that 85 to 120 samples were used for TCR sequencing. POLYSOLVER was used to infer Class I HLA alleles from exome data, and LOHHLA was used to detect allele-specific HLA loss. The paper's findings and limits, for the study overall: The highest top T cell clone frequencies were observed in normal lung, and a progressive decrease in top T cell clone frequencies appeared to occur from AAH through AIS, MIA and invasive adenocarcinoma. The findings were based on association rather than direct causation, and larger cohorts with long-term follow-up and longitudinal biopsies were deemed needed. Because every patient came from Japan and China, how well the results apply to Western populations was uncertain. Normal lung showed the highest clonality, whereas later-stage lesions appeared to have higher T cell density and diversity but lower clonality. T cell clonality was highest in KRAS-mutant nodules compared with EGFR-mutant or double wild-type lesions.

On this clone: Its antigen remains unidentified. No per-base quality is available; no much larger clone lies one base away.

The V and J ends are trimmed by 5 bases and 5 bases, leaving 15 bases between them. The cysteine opens and the phenylalanine closes a CDR3 of 14 amino acids. The sequence is cut down to CDR3 DNA, 42 bases in frame from base 1. CDR1 and CDR2 were assigned from the germline V gene as MDHEN and SYDVKM. Using the immunoSEQ hsTCRbeta Kit, TCR beta CDR3 regions were sequenced from DNA. On the study's bioinformatics: The ImmunoSEQ Analyzer was used to analyse the TCR sequencing data. T cell clonality was calculated on productive rearrangements as 1 minus Pielou's evenness. To measure T cell diversity, the inverse Simpson index was applied to productive templates. T cell density was defined as TCR beta template counts normalized to usable DNA, with usable DNA estimated by amplification and sequencing of housekeeping genes. TCR metrics were compared across histologic stages using two-sided Kruskal-Wallis tests. TCRdb took this table from immuneACCESS and kept in-frame rearrangements with V and J called. Such tables lack part of the clones; where checked against another copy, unresolved V genes explain under half of the gap, and the rest is unexplained. V, J and clone size reflect that table, while D and trimming were determined from the DNA. The sample contains some 4,500 clones, approximately 79% of them found a single time. In total, the top ten clones hold under 8% of the sample.

Resection was performed on patients in Japan or China between the mid-2010s and the late 2010s. Two lung cancer pathologists independently reviewed H&E slides to confirm the histologic diagnosis of every case. To enrich premalignant or tumor cells for nucleic acid extraction, macro-dissection was performed after pathologic assessment. The AllPrep DNA/RNA FFPE Kit was used to isolate DNA from FFPE tissue. The chain links TRBV28 with TRBJ1-2; TRBD1 is perhaps the D gene, given 5 matching bases. This TCR was recovered from a person aged 45 to 69 with lung adenocarcinoma. The sequenced material came from FFPE minimally invasive lung adenocarcinoma tissue. Interpreted using the paper, the cell subset or site label stands for: micro-invasive lung adenocarcinoma (MIA). The CDR3: CASSPGTVDYGYTF. DNA sequence: TGTGCCAGCAGTCCCGGGACTGTTGATTATGGCTACACCTTC.